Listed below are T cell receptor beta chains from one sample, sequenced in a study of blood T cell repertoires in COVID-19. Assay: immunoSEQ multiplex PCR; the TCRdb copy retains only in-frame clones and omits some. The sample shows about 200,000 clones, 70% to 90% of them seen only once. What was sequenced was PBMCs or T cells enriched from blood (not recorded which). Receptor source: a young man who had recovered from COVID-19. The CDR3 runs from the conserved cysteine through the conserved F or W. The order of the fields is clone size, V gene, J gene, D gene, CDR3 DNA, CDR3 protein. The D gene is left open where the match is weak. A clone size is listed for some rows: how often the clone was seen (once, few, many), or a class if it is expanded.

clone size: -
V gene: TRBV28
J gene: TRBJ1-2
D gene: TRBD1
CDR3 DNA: TGTGCCAGCAGTTTCGGACAGGATCCCTACACCTTC
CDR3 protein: CASSFGQDPYTF

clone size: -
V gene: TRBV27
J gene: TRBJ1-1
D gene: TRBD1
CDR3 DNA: TGTGCCAGCAGCCGAACACAACAGGGGGAAGCTTTCTTT
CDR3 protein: CASSRTQQGEAFF

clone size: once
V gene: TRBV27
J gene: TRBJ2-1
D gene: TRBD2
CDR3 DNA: TGTGCCAGCAGTTCCCCGGGACTAGCGGGAACCTACAATGAGCAGTTCTTC
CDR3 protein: CASSSPGLAGTYNEQFF

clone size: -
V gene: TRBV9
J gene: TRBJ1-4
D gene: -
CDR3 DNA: TGTGCCAGCAGCGTAGGAACACAGACAAGCAATGAAAAACTGTTTTTT
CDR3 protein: CASSVGTQTSNEKLFF

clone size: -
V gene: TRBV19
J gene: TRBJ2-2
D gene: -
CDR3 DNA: TGTGCCAGTAGTATAAACAGCGGCCCAGGATACACCGGGGAGCTGTTTTTT
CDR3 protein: CASSINSGPGYTGELFF

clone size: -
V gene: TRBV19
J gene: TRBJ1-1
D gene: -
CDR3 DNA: TGTGCCAGTAGTGAAGCCCAGGGTTTGATGAACACTGAAGCTTTCTTT
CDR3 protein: CASSEAQGLMNTEAFF

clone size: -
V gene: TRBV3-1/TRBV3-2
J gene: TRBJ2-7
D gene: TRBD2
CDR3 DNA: TGTGCCAGCAGCCAGGGGACTAGCTCCTACGAGCAGTACTTC
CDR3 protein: CASSQGTSSYEQYF

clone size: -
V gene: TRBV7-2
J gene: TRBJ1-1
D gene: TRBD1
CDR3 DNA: TGTGCCAGCAGCCCGGGGACAGCTCTGAACACTGAAGCTTTCTTT
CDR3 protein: CASSPGTALNTEAFF

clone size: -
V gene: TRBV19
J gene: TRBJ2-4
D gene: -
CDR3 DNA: TGTGCCAGTGCGAGTCTGGGGGCGGCCAAAAACATTCAGTACTTC
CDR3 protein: CASASLGAAKNIQYF

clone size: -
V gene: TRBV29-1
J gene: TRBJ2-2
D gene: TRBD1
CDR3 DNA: TGCAGCGTTCCGGGACAGGGGCACGGGGAGCTGTTTTTT
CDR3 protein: CSVPGQGHGELFF

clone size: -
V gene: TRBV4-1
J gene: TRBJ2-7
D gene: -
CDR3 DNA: TGCGCCAGCAGCCAAGAGCGGGGTTACGAGCAGTACTTC
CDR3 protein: CASSQERGYEQYF

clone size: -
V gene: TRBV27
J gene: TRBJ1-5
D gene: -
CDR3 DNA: TGTGCCAGCAGTACCAGGGTTTTTCAGCCCCAGCATTTT
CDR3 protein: CASSTRVFQPQHF

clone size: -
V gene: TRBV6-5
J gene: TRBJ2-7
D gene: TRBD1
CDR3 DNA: TGTGCCAGCAGTTACTCGACAGGACAGGCACTCTACGAGCAGTACTTC
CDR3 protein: CASSYSTGQALYEQYF

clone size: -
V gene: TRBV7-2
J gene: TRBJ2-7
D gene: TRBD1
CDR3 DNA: TGTGCCAGCAGCTTTGTGACAGGGACCTACGAGCAGTACTTC
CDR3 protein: CASSFVTGTYEQYF

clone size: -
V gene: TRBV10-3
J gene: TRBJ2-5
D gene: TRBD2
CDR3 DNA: TGTGCCACCAGCAGCGGGGGGCGGGTAGAGACCCAGTACTTC
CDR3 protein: CATSSGGRVETQYF

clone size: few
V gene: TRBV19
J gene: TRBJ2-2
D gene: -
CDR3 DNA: TGTGCCACCCCGGAGGAGGGGGAGCTGTTTTTT
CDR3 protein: CATPEEGELFF

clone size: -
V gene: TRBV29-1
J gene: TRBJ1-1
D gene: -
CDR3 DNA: TGCAGCGTTGAAAGGGGCAGTCCTGAAGCTTTCTTT
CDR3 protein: CSVERGSPEAFF

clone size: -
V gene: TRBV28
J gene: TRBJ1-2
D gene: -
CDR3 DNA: TGTGCCAGCAGTTTACACCGACAGTCTACTAACTATGGCTACACCTTC
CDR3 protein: CASSLHRQSTNYGYTF

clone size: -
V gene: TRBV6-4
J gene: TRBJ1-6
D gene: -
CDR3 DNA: TGTGCCAGCAGTGGACAAGGAGGTAATTCACCCCTCCACTTT
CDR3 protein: CASSGQGGNSPLHF

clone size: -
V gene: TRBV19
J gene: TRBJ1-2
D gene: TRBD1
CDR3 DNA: TGTGCCAGTAGTACAAAGACAGGGGGCTATGGCTACACCTTC
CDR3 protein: CASSTKTGGYGYTF

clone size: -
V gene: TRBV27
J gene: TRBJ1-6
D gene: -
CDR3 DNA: TGTGCCAGCAGCGCGGGTTACTCCTATAATTCACCCCTCCACTTT
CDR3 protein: CASSAGYSYNSPLHF

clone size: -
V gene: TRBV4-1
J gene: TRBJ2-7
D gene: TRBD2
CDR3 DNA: TGCGCCAGCAGCCAAACCGGGACTAGCGGCTACGAGCAGTACTTC
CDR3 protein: CASSQTGTSGYEQYF

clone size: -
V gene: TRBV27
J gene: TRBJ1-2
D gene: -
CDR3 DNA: TGTGCCAGCAGCCCCCAGGCACGAGCTAACTATGGCTACACCTTC
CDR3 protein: CASSPQARANYGYTF

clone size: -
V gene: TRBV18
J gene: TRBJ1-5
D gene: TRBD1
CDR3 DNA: TGTGCCAGCTCATTTAGGACAGGGGGCCATCAGCCCCAGCATTTT
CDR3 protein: CASSFRTGGHQPQHF

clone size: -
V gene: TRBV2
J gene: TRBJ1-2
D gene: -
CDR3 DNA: TGTGCCAGCAGTGTGGAGGGCTATGGCTACACCTTC
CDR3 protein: CASSVEGYGYTF

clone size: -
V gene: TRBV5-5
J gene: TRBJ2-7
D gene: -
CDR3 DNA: TGTGCCAGCAGCTTGGACAGGGTCGTCCCCGGCGAGCAGTACTTC
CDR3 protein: CASSLDRVVPGEQYF